Described below is a single T cell receptor (beta chain) sequence and its context. No cognate antigen has been identified for it. The sequencing machine was an Illumina HiSeq 2000. 5'RACE template switching, by which a universal primer site and unique molecular identifiers were added, was used to make TCR beta cDNA libraries. cDNA synthesis was primed from the TCR beta constant segment and was followed by two successive PCR amplification steps. The study's processing was this. MIGEC was used to demultiplex reads and group the reads by UMI, and MiTCR was used to assemble and quantify clonotypes. To remove erroneous sequences, TCR cDNA sequences were retained only when supported by two or more reads. The tcR package was used for downstream repertoire analysis, with clonotypes matched between fractions based on CDR3 nucleotide sequence plus V segment. VDJmatch was used to annotate antigen specificity against VDJdb, with one amino acid substitution allowed in CDR3. TCRdb reprocessed the reads and provides one entry for every CDR3 protein sequence; no DNA is given. The V and J calls shown here were made by TCRdb, not taken from the authors' results. The table for this sample lists about 390,000 distinct CDR3 sequences. Roughly 10% of the sample lies in the top ten.

From the germline V gene (reference sequence), CDR1 is LGHDT and CDR2 is YNNKEL. Inclusive of the bounding cysteine and phenylalanine, the CDR3 is 16 residues long. The DNA is not on file. HCMV-specific IgG was detected in serum with a commercial ELISA kit to determine HCMV serostatus. Peripheral blood mononuclear cells were isolated from blood by Ficoll density gradient centrifugation. This specimen belongs to a study of T cells expressing NK-cell markers (dated by TCRdb to 2018 to 2020). Looking at the study overall: Eight or nine donors provided sorted CD3+CD56+NKG2C+, CD3+CD56+NKG2C- and CD3+CD56-NKG2C+ T-cell subsets, whose TCR beta-chain repertoires were profiled. Seven of the eight sequenced donors were HCMV-seropositive and one was HCMV-seronegative. Sequencing of the libraries produced 2 x 150 bp reads on Illumina HiSeq 2000/2500, MiSeq or NextSeq. Randomly selected healthy volunteers, three men and five women, were used as the eight sequenced donors. Broad study findings and their caveats: For five or six donors, the dominant CD3+CD56+NKG2C+ clonotypes were among the top 10 CD8+ clonotypes and accounted for 1.0-7.0% of CD8+ T cells. It remained unclear whether the expanded NKG2C-expressing T cell clones were specific for HCMV antigens. Those dominant clonotypes were again the most abundant among CD3+CD56-NKG2C+ cells in several donors, at about 25-65%.

The sequenced sample was blood T cells: a sorted CD56 or NKG2C T cell subset, CD4+ or CD8+ T cells, or bulk PBMC T cells (not recorded which). The receptor was derived from a woman in her 50s in good health. Donor details come from another sample of the same person, matched by shared clones. The rearranged chain carries TRBV3-1 and TRBJ2-3; with no DNA, the TCRdb D assignment of TRBD2 cannot be verified. CDR3 protein: CASSQGGTEKRDTQYF.